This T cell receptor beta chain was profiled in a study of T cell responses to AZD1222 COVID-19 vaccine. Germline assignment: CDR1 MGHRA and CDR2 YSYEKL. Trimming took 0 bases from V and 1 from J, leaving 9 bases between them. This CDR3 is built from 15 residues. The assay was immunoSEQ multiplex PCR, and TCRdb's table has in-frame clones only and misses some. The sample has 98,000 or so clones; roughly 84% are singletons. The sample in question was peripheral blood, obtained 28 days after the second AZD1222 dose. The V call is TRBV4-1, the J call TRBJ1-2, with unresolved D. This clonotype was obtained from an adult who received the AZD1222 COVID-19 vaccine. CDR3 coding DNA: TGCGCCAGCAGCCAAGATAGGACGTATAACTATGGCTACACCTTC. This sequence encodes CASSQDRTYNYGYTF.